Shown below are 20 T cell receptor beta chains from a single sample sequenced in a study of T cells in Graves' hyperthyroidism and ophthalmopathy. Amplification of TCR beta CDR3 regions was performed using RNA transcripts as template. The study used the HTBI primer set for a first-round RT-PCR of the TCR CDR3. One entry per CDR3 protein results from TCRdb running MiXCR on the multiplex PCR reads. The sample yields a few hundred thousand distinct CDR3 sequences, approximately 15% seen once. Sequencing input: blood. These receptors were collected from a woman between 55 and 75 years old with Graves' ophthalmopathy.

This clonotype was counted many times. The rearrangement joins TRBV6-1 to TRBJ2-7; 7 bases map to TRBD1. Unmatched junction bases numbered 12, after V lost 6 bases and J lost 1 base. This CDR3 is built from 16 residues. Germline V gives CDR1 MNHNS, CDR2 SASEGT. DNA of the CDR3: TGTGCCAGCAGCCCTACGGGACAGAGGTTTTCCTACGAGCAGTACTTC. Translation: CASSPTGQRFSYEQYF.

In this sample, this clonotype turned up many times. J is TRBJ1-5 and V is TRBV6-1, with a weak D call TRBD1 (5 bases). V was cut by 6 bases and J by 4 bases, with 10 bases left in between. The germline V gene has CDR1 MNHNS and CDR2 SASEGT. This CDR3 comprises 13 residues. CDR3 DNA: TGTGCCAGCAGGGCGACAGTGAATCAGCCCCAGCATTTT. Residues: CASRATVNQPQHF.

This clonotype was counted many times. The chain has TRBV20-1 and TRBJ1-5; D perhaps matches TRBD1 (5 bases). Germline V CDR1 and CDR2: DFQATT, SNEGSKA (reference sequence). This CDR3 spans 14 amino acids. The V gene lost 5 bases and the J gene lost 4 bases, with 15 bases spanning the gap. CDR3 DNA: TGCAGTGCTCAGGGACTTTCTGGAAATCAGCCCCAGCATTTT. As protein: CSAQGLSGNQPQHF.

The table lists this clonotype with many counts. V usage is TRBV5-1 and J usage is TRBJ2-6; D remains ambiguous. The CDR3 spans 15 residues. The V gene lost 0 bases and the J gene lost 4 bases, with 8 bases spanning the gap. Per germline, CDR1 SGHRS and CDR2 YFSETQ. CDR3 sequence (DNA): TGCGCCAGCAGCTTGGGACCACGCGGGGCCAACGTCCTGACTTTC. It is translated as CASSLGPRGANVLTF.

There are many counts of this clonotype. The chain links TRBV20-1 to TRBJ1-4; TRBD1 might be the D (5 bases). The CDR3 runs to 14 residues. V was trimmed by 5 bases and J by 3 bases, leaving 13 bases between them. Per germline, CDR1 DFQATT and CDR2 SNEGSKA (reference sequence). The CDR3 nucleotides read TGCAGTGCTCTACTAGGGGTTGCTAATGAAAAACTGTTTTTT. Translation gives CSALLGVANEKLFF.

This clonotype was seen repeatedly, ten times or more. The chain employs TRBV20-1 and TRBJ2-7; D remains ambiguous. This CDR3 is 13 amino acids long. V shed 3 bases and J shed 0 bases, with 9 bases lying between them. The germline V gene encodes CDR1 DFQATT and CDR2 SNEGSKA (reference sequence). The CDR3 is CSASAATSYEQYF. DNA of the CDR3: TGCAGTGCTAGTGCGGCTACCTCCTACGAGCAGTACTTC.

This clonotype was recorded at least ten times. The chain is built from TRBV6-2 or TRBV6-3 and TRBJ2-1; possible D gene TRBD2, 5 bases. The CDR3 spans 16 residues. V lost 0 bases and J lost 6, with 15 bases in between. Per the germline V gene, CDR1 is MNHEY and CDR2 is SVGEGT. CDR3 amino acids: CASSYSAGLRLNEQFF. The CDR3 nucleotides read TGTGCCAGCAGTTACTCGGCGGGTTTGCGCCTCAATGAGCAGTTCTTC.

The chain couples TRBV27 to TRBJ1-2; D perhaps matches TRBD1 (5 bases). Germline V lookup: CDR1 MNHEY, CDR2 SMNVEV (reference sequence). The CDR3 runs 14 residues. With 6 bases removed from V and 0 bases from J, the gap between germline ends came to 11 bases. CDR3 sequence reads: CASSPMTANYGYTF. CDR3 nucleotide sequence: TGTGCCAGCAGCCCAATGACAGCTAACTATGGCTACACCTTC.

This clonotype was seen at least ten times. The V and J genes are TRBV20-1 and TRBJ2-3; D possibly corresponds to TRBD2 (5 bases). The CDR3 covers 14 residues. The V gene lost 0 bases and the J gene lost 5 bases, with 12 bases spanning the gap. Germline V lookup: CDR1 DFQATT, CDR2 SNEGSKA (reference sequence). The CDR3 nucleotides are TGCAGTGCTAGAGATGCTTCGAGCGGAGATACGCAGTATTTT. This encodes CSARDASSGDTQYF.

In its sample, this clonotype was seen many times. CDR3 sequence reads: CAWSPGNSGGGNTIYF. The CDR3, as DNA: TGTGCCTGGAGCCCCGGGAACTCCGGAGGTGGAAACACCATATATTTT. This rearrangement joins TRBV30 to TRBJ1-3; D is uncertain. V lost 3 bases to trimming and J lost 3 bases, with 18 bases between them. The CDR3 extends over 16 amino acids. Germline V gene data show CDR1 as GTSNPN and CDR2 as SVGIG (reference sequence).

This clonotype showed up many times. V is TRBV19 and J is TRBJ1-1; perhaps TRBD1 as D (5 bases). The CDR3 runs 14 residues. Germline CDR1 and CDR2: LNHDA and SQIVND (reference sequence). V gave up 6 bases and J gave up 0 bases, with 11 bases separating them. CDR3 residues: CASSSRVMNTEAFF. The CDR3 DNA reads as TGTGCCAGTAGCAGCAGGGTAATGAACACTGAAGCTTTCTTT.

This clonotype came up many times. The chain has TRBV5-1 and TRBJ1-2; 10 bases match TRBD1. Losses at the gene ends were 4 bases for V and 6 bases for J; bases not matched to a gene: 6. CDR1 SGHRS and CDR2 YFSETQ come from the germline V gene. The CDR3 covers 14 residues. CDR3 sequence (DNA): TGCGCCAGCAGCGACGACAGGGGGCTTCATGGCTACACCTTC. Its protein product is CASSDDRGLHGYTF.

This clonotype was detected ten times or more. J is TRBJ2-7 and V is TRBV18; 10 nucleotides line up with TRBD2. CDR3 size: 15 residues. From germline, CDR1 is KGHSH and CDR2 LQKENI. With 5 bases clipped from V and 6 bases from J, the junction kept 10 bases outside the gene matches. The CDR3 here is CASSTSLAGALEQYF. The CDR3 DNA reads TGTGCCAGCTCAACTAGTCTAGCGGGAGCTCTCGAGCAGTACTTC.

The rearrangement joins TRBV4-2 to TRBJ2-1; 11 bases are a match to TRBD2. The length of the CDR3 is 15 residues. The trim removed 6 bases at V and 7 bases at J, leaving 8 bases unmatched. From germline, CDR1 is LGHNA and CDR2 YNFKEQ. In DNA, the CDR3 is TGTGCCAGCAGAATAGCGGGGGGGCCTGGGAATGAGCAGTTCTTC. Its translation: CASRIAGGPGNEQFF.

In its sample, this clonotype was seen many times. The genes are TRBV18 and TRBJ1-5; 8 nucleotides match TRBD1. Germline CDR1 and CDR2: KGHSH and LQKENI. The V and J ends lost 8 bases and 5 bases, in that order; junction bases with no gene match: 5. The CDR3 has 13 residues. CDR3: CASVQGVDQPQHF. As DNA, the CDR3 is TGTGCCAGCGTACAGGGGGTTGATCAGCCCCAGCATTTT.

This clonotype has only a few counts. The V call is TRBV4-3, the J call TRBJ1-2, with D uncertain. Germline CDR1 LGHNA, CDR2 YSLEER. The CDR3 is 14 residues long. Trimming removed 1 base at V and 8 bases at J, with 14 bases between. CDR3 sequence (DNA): TGCGCCAGCAGCCAAGTTACGGGAGGTAGGGGCTACACCTTC. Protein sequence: CASSQVTGGRGYTF.

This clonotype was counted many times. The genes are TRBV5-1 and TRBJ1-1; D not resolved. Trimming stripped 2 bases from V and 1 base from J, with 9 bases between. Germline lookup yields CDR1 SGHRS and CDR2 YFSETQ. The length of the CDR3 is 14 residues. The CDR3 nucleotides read TGCGCCAGCAGCTTTCGGGCGCAGAACACTGAAGCTTTCTTT. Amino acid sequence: CASSFRAQNTEAFF.

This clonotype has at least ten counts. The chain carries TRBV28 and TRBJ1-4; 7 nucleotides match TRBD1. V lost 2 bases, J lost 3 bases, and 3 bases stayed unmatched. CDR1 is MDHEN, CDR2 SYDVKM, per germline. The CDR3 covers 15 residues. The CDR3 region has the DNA TGTGCCAGCAGTTTACCCGGGACAGCTAATGAAAAACTGTTTTTT. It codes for CASSLPGTANEKLFF.

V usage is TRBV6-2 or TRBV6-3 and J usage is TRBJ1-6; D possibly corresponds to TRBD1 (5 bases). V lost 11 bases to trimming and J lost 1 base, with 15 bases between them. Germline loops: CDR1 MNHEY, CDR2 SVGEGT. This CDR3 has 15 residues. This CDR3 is CASRGGASYNSPLHF. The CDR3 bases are TGTGCCTCGAGAGGCGGGGCTTCCTATAATTCACCCCTCCACTTT.

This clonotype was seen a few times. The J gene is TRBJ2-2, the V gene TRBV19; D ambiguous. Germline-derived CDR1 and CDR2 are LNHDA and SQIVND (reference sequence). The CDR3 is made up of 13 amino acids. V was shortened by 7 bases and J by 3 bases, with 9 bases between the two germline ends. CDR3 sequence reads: CASIPPHTGELFF. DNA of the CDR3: TGTGCCAGTATACCGCCCCACACCGGGGAGCTGTTTTTT. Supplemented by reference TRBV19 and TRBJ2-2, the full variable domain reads DGGITQSPKYLFRKEGQNVTLSCEQNLNHDAMYWYRQDPGQGLRLIYYSQIVNDFQKGDIAEGYSVSREKKESFPLTVTSAQKNPTAFYLCASIPPHTGELFFGEGSRLTVL.